The source of this TCR beta chain is a study of low-dose radiotherapy and immunotherapy resistance in tumors. This CDR3 contains 13 residues. V lost 7 bases and J lost 4; bases outside the gene matches: 7. Per germline, CDR1 SNHLY and CDR2 FYNNEI. Gene-specific TRAV and TRBV primers were used for first-strand cDNA, covering alpha and beta chains. The authors amplified TCRs for about 18 PCR cycles with a constant-region primer and a V-primer adapter. TCRdb processed the reads anew with MiXCR; each CDR3 protein has one entry. The sample lists 10,000 to 15,000 distinct CDR3 sequences; about three fifths were seen once.

V gene TRBV2 combines with J gene TRBJ2-7, with 7 bases that match TRBD2. The TCR originated in a human donor with advanced metastatic prostate, ovarian, gallbladder or colorectal cancer (not recorded which). This table probably holds off-target reads from a library built for another chain. The CDR3 sequence is CASTAGVLYEQYF. CDR3 sequence (DNA): TGTGCCAGCACGGCGGGAGTGCTTTACGAGCAGTACTTC.